Sequencing of this T cell receptor beta chain was carried out in a study of regulatory T cells in long-lasting Graves disease. Germline V gene lookup returns CDR1 MGHRA and CDR2 YSYEKL. Trimming took off 1 base at V and 0 bases at J, with 15 bases between the two ends. The CDR3 runs to 17 residues. Study results and caveats: The number of shared public clonotypes was higher in persistent patients (2,741) than new patients (966).

Construction of TCR beta libraries relied on iRepertoire HTBI primers and on Arm-PCR targeting CDR3 regions. MiXCR, run by TCRdb on the multiplex PCR reads, gives a single entry per CDR3 protein. Here the sample spans 350,000 to 500,000 distinct CDR3 sequences, 14% being singletons. Time point noted: newly diagnosed GD, antithyroid drugs for less than 3 months. From PBMCs, RNA was extracted and then used to make the TCR library. This clonotype was counted a few times. Antigen specificity is unknown. The same sample was also studied in work on T cells in Graves' hyperthyroidism and ophthalmopathy. That report notes: In the blood, most expanded thyroid clonotypes above 0.001 appeared as well.

Here the sequenced sample was peripheral blood mononuclear cells (PBMCs), taken at new diagnosis, from a patient treated with antithyroid drugs. This receptor was obtained from a woman in her fifties or sixties with Graves disease. The chain combines TRBV4-1 with TRBJ1-1; possible D gene TRBD1, 5 bases. The DNA of the CDR3 is TGCGCCAGCAGCCAAGCTGGGCGACGGGGCCTGAACACTGAAGCTTTCTTT. As protein: CASSQAGRRGLNTEAFF.